The present TCR beta chain was sequenced within a study of OX40 agonist ivuxolimab in advanced cancers. Notes on the study in general: CD4+ and CD8+ blood T cells expanded clonally by week 6 at 0.1 to 3.0 mg/kg. Antigen targets of the expanded peripheral T cells went undetermined. Compared with CD4+, CD8+ T cells on average had more expanded clones.

Patients were excluded for autoimmune disease history or systemic immunosuppression. On this clone: Its antigen remains unknown.

Sequencing used immunoSEQ multiplex PCR; TCRdb keeps in-frame clones, though not all of them. The sample carries tens of thousands of clones, about 87% recorded once. Germline V gene lookup returns CDR1 SEHNR and CDR2 FQNEAQ (reference sequence). Trimming removed 5 bases from V and 0 bases from J, with 18 bases in between. The CDR3 is made up of 17 amino acids. This specimen was CD4+ or CD8+ T cells sorted from blood, taken in a trial of the OX40 agonist ivuxolimab. The chain carries TRBV7-9 and TRBJ2-3; D perhaps matches TRBD1 (5 bases). The receptor comes from an adult with an advanced solid tumor such as melanoma, head and neck, liver or kidney cancer. The CDR3 region has the DNA TGTGCCAGCAGCCCAACTTCAGGGTCTACTAGCACAGATACGCAGTATTTT. Amino acid sequence: CASSPTSGSTSTDTQYF.